This T cell receptor beta chain stems from a study of T-cell memory formation after mild COVID-19. In the study overall: Clustering of TCRs was largely donor specific. Study-level results: Clones contracting across day 15 to 85 had a balanced CD4/CD8 profile; later expanding clones leaned CD4+. Shrinking CD4+ clones were chiefly CM and EM; CD8+ ones were chiefly EMRA.

As to this clonotype: Its specificity is not known.

A 5'RACE reaction primed in the constant segment made cDNA libraries of TCR alpha and TCR beta, and these carried sample barcodes and UMIs. TCRdb re-derived calls from the 5' RACE reads in MiXCR, one entry per CDR3 protein. Of 350,000 to 500,000 distinct CDR3 sequences in the sample, roughly 18% were seen once. Deletions cut 4 bases from V and 4 bases from J, with 14 bases between. There are 15 residues in the CDR3. Germline V gene sequence: CDR1 LGHDT, CDR2 YNNKEL (reference sequence). This TCR came from a man younger than 35 who had mild COVID-19 (a few samples of this study predate the infection). Cell type and time point are not known. Sequencing was done on a sample of PBMCs or a T cell subset sorted from them (not recorded which). The V gene is TRBV3-1, the J gene TRBJ2-1; the D gene is possibly TRBD2 (7 bases). The CDR3: CASSPRGGWYNEQFF. CDR3 bases: TGTGCCAGCAGCCCTCGCGGGGGCTGGTACAATGAGCAGTTCTTC.